The T cell receptor beta chain under discussion was sequenced for a study of blood T cell repertoires in COVID-19. Study-level information: COVID-19 samples, acute and convalescent, were from the United States, Italy and Spain. Sources were T cells, B-cell-depleted T cells, or PBMCs; the material itself was cDNA or gDNA.

Sequencing was performed with immunoSEQ multiplex PCR; in TCRdb, only in-frame clones are kept and a portion is missing. The sample carries around 150,000 clones, less than 90% recorded once. The Seattle patients joined while their infection was active and were tracked longitudinally afterward. The CDR3 extends over 14 amino acids. Germline V lookup: CDR1 ENHRY, CDR2 SYGVKD. Between the trimmed V and J ends, which lost 6 bases and 3 bases, there was a span of 12 bases. The sample taken for sequencing was peripheral blood. The receptor was isolated from a human donor with COVID-19, enrolled during active disease. The donor label of this sample is uncertain. The rearrangement uses TRBV10-3 and TRBJ1-3; D perhaps matches TRBD1 (6 bases). The CDR3, as DNA: TGTGCCATCAGCAAACAGGGAAATGGAAACACCATATATTTT. Amino acids: CAISKQGNGNTIYF.